Here is one TCR beta chain with its context. As yet, its antigen is unknown. The V gene lost 5 bases and the J gene lost 3 bases, with 10 bases spanning the gap. The CDR3 is 13 residues long. CDR1 is MDHEN, CDR2 SYDVKM, per germline. The data are from a study of blood T cells in healthy people across ages. Study conclusions and caveats: There were more naive CD4+ cells and higher diversity in long-lived donors than in aged donors.

The use of a sample-barcoded 5' primer and a J-beta primer mix characterized a second PCR of about 6 to 12 cycles. The template-switch adaptor was a 5' adaptor with 12 random nucleotides. It tagged each cDNA molecule. TCRdb analysed the 5' RACE reads with MiXCR anew, one entry per CDR3 protein. The table has around 2 million distinct CDR3 sequences, 39% seen once; the top ten hold roughly 23%. The sequenced sample consisted of blood. The source of this sequence is a human donor in good health. The chain employs TRBV28 and TRBJ2-5; D is possibly TRBD1 (6 bases). This CDR3 reads CASSKRTEETQYF. In nucleotides, the CDR3 is TGTGCCAGCAGTAAACGGACAGAAGAGACCCAGTACTTC.